The 4 T cell receptor beta chains presented below share a single source sample, sequenced in a study of T cells in Graves' hyperthyroidism and ophthalmopathy. RNA transcripts served as the template for amplifying TCR beta CDR3 regions. First-round RT-PCR targeting the TCR CDR3 was performed with the HTBI primer set. In TCRdb, the multiplex PCR reads were re-called with MiXCR into one record per CDR3 protein. The sample carries roughly 500,000 distinct CDR3 sequences, roughly 45% recorded once. The specimen sequenced was peripheral blood or thyroid tissue (not recorded which). These TCRs come from an adult woman with Graves' disease, either hyperthyroidism or ophthalmopathy (not recorded which).

The table lists this clonotype with a count of one. This chain connects TRBV7-2 to TRBJ1-1; TRBD1 is a possible D gene (5 bases). Germline-derived CDR1 and CDR2 are SGHTA and FQGNSA. Deletions cut 5 bases from V and 5 bases from J, with 18 bases between. The CDR3 spans 15 residues. CDR3 sequence (DNA): TGTGCCAGCAGCCCCGGGAGGGTTCGGGGGACTGAAGCTTTCTTT. This sequence encodes CASSPGRVRGTEAFF.

The rearrangement uses TRBV20-1 and TRBJ2-7; the D call may be TRBD1 or TRBD2 (5 bases each). The germline V and J ends were trimmed by 5 bases and 7 bases, with 18 bases remaining between them. The CDR3 loop spans 13 amino acids. Germline values: CDR1 DFQATT, CDR2 SNEGSKA (reference sequence). The CDR3 loop is CSARDPKTEEQYF. CDR3 DNA sequence: TGCAGTGCTCGGGACCCCAAGACGGAGGAGCAGTACTTC.

The V and J genes are TRBV2 and TRBJ1-4; tentatively, D is TRBD1 (6 bases). There are 14 residues in the CDR3. Germline V lookup: CDR1 SNHLY, CDR2 FYNNEI. V lost 5 bases and J lost 8, with 15 bases in between. The CDR3 DNA reads TGTGCCAGCAGTTCGGACAGAAATGGGGAAAAACTGTTTTTT. As protein: CASSSDRNGEKLFF.

V usage is TRBV29-1 and J usage is TRBJ2-7, with 8 bases fitting TRBD1. There are 14 residues in the CDR3. The ends lost 4 bases at V and 5 bases at J; junction bases unmatched: 10. Per germline, CDR1 SQVTM and CDR2 ANQGSEA. CDR3 region: CSVVIDRGGDEQYF. The CDR3 coding sequence is TGCAGCGTTGTGATCGACAGGGGCGGTGACGAGCAGTACTTC.